The 11 T cell receptor beta chains listed next were all sequenced from one sample in a study of T cells in Graves' hyperthyroidism and ophthalmopathy. Amplification yielded TCR beta CDR3 regions, with RNA transcripts as the source. The HTBI set primed first-round TCR CDR3 RT-PCR. Each CDR3 protein gets one entry after TCRdb re-called the multiplex PCR reads with MiXCR. The sample carries around 600,000 distinct CDR3 sequences, over 12% recorded once. The specimen sequenced was blood. The receptors derive from a woman aged 18-30 years with Graves' ophthalmopathy.

This chain uses TRBV19 with TRBJ2-7; TRBD1 is a possible D gene (5 bases). The V and J ends lost 4 bases and 2 bases respectively, with 18 bases between them. The CDR3 sequence is 16 residues long. Germline V lookup: CDR1 LNHDA, CDR2 SQIVND (reference sequence). Here the CDR3 reads CASSTPRDVLPYEQYF. The DNA for the CDR3 is TGTGCCAGTAGTACGCCCAGGGATGTCCTTCCCTACGAGCAGTACTTC.

In its sample, this clonotype was seen a few times. The gene calls are TRBV6-5 and TRBJ1-2; TRBD1 agrees at 7 bases. The CDR3 sequence is 14 residues long. Germline V gene sequence: CDR1 MNHEY, CDR2 SVGAGI. Trimming at V came to 2 bases and at J to 5 bases, leaving 5 bases not matched to a gene. This CDR3 reads CASSYKGAGYGYTF. In DNA form, the CDR3 reads TGTGCCAGCAGTTACAAGGGGGCCGGGTATGGCTACACCTTC.

This clonotype was picked up many times. The genes are TRBV28 and TRBJ2-7; no firm D call. This CDR3 contains 12 residues. Trimming removed 11 bases from V and 3 bases from J, with 14 bases in between. CDR1 is MDHEN and CDR2 is SYDVKM in the germline V gene. CDR3 sequence (DNA): TGTGCCGTTACTGGAAGAGTCTACGAGCAGTACTTC. Encoded protein: CAVTGRVYEQYF.

This sequence joins TRBV27 and TRBJ2-3; TRBD2 matches 12 bases. The CDR3 is 15 residues long. Germline CDR1 MNHEY, CDR2 SMNVEV (reference sequence). Losses at the gene ends were 5 bases for V and 5 bases for J; bases not matched to a gene: 5. CDR3 amino acids: CASSTLAGGVDTQYF. CDR3 bases: TGTGCCAGCAGTACGCTAGCGGGAGGGGTAGATACGCAGTATTTT.

This clonotype was counted ten times or more. V usage is TRBV11-2 and J usage is TRBJ2-1; the match to TRBD2 covers 9 bases. This CDR3 spans 14 amino acids. V shed 8 bases and J 9 bases; nucleotides not matched to a gene: 11. Germline assignment: CDR1 SGHAT and CDR2 FQNNGV. The CDR3 protein is CASGLGLAVSEQFF. CDR3 nucleotides: TGTGCCAGCGGGCTGGGACTAGCAGTTAGTGAGCAGTTCTTC.

This clonotype was counted between two and nine times. One junction end disagrees with the germline gene, perhaps due to a read error. The CDR3 DNA is TGTGCCGGCAGTTACCTGGGGGACACTGAAGCTTTCTTT. It codes for CAGSYLGDTEAFF. The genes are TRBV28 and TRBJ1-1; possibly TRBD1 for D (5 bases). The CDR3 is made up of 13 amino acids. Germline CDR1 MDHEN, CDR2 SYDVKM.

Many counts were recorded for this clonotype. The J gene is TRBJ2-3, the V gene TRBV11-2; maybe TRBD2 (6 bases). Germline V gene lookup returns CDR1 SGHAT and CDR2 FQNNGV. The V end lost 3 bases, the J end lost 1 base, and 20 bases lay between the germline ends. The CDR3 sequence is 18 residues long. DNA of the CDR3: TGTGCCAGCAGCTTGGGCCCTTATACGAGGGAGGGCACAGATACGCAGTATTTT. It translates to CASSLGPYTREGTDTQYF.

This clonotype was counted a few times. This chain joins TRBV7-9 and TRBJ2-2, with 10 positions matching TRBD2. The CDR3 runs to 15 residues. Trimming cost V 5 bases and J 6 bases; bases outside gene matches: 6. Germline CDR1 SEHNR, CDR2 FQNEAQ (reference sequence). DNA for the CDR3: TGTGCCAGCAGCATAACGGGACTAGCGCCCGGGGAGCTGTTTTTT. It codes for CASSITGLAPGELFF. Full variable domain (missing parts from reference TRBV7-9 and TRBJ2-2): DTGVSQNPRHKITKRGQNVTFRCDPISEHNRLYWYRQTLGQGPEFLTYFQNEAQLEKSRLLSDRFSAERPKGSFSTLEIQRTEQGDSAMYLCASSITGLAPGELFFGEGSRLTVL.

This clonotype has just a few counts. The genes are TRBV15 and TRBJ1-5; 9 bases line up with TRBD1. Germline CDR1 is LNHNV and CDR2 is YYDKDF (reference sequence). With V trimmed by 0 bases and J by 3 bases, 6 bases remained unmatched. This CDR3 has 17 amino acids. The CDR3 bases are TGTGCCACCAGCAGAGATCTGACAGGGGGGGCCAATCAGCCCCAGCATTTT. Translation gives CATSRDLTGGANQPQHF.

This clonotype was counted many times. The chain carries TRBV6-2 or TRBV6-3 and TRBJ2-1, with 7 bases that match TRBD1. CDR3 length: 18 residues. V was clipped by 6 bases and J by 5 bases; unmatched bases: 19. CDR1 MNHEY and CDR2 SVGEGT come from the germline V gene. Written as DNA, the CDR3 is TGTGCCAGCAGGAAGTGGGACAGACGAATGCGAGGGAACAATGAGCAGTTCTTC. It is translated as CASRKWDRRMRGNNEQFF.

The rearrangement joins TRBV25-1 to TRBJ2-7; TRBD1 matches at 8 bases. With 2 bases clipped from V and 0 bases from J, the junction kept 3 bases outside the gene matches. The CDR3 is 15 amino acids. Looked up from germline, CDR1 is MGHDK and CDR2 is SYGVNS. CDR3 nucleotides: TGTGCCAGCAGTGAAGGGACAGGATACTCCTACGAGCAGTACTTC. It yields the protein CASSEGTGYSYEQYF.